This T cell receptor beta chain emerged from a study of STAT5B mutations in CD4+ large granular lymphocyte leukemia. V gave up 0 bases and J gave up 5 bases; unmatched junction bases: 4. CDR3 length: 14 amino acids. The germline gives CDR1 SGHRS, CDR2 YFSETQ. This was a survey-level run. The method was immunoSEQ multiplex PCR; TCRdb's version includes in-frame clones alone and lacks a portion of them. The sample consists of tens of thousands of clones, about 70% of them appearing once. This clone was seen once. The TCR was taken from a human donor in good health. The V and J genes are TRBV5-1 and TRBJ1-2, with 7 bases matching TRBD1. Material: CD4+ T cells from blood buffy coats. The CDR3 bases are TGCGCCAGCAGCTTGGGATCAGGGGGGTATGGCTACACCTTC. Its translation: CASSLGSGGYGYTF.